These 22 T cell receptor beta chains came from one sample sequenced in a study of T-cell memory formation after mild COVID-19. MiXCR was run by TCRdb on the 5' RACE reads, yielding one entry per CDR3 protein. The data hold 85,000 to 120,000 distinct CDR3 sequences, with 17% observed a single time. Sequencing was done on a sample of PBMCs or a T cell subset sorted from them (not recorded which). These TCRs come from an adult woman who had mild COVID-19 (a few samples of this study predate the infection). Cell type and time point are not known.

This clonotype has only a few counts. This chain links TRBV7-6 with TRBJ1-4, with D perhaps TRBD1 (5 bases). The germline gives CDR1 SGHVS, CDR2 FNYEAQ. CDR3 size: 17 residues. Trimming stripped 4 bases from V and 4 bases from J, with 19 bases between. CDR3 protein: CASSSDLRGLGNEKLFF. CDR3 bases: TGTGCCAGCAGCTCTGACCTAAGGGGACTGGGTAATGAAAAACTGTTTTTT.

This clonotype was detected many times. The chain links TRBV7-2 to TRBJ2-5, with D possibly matching TRBD1 (6 bases). The germline V and J ends were trimmed by 5 bases and 0 bases, with 10 bases remaining between them. The CDR3 extends over 14 amino acids. CDR1 is SGHTA and CDR2 is FQGNSA in the germline V gene. The CDR3 loop reads CASSPWTDQETQYF. CDR3 nucleotides: TGTGCCAGCAGCCCTTGGACAGACCAAGAGACCCAGTACTTC.

This clonotype was seen repeatedly, ten times or more. V and J are TRBV27 and TRBJ2-7; unclear D gene. CDR1 is MNHEY, CDR2 SMNVEV, per germline (reference sequence). Trimming stripped 9 bases from V and 3 bases from J, with 15 bases between. This CDR3 has 13 amino acids. CDR3 sequence (DNA): TGTGCCAGTGGCCTCCGCCCCAGCTACGAGCAGTACTTC. Amino acids: CASGLRPSYEQYF.

Concerning this clonotype: An end of the junction differs from the germline gene, which may be a read error. The genes are TRBV3-1 and TRBJ1-2, with D tentatively TRBD1 (5 bases). This CDR3 is 14 amino acids long. In germline, CDR1 is LGHDT, CDR2 YNNKEL (reference sequence). The CDR3 coding sequence is TGTGCCAGCAACCAATCCGGGACGGTTTATGGCTACACCTTC. Protein sequence: CASNQSGTVYGYTF.

This clonotype occurred a few times. This chain links TRBV9 with TRBJ2-1; 7 positions match TRBD2. V shed 0 bases and J 3 bases; nucleotides not matched to a gene: 3. The CDR3 is made up of 15 amino acids. Germline V gene data show CDR1 as SGDLS and CDR2 as YYNGEE. The CDR3 protein is CASSVASSGYNEQFF. In nucleotides, the CDR3 is TGTGCCAGCAGCGTAGCGTCTAGCGGCTACAATGAGCAGTTCTTC.

This clonotype was recorded many times. V and J are TRBV5-6 and TRBJ2-5, with D possibly being TRBD2 (6 bases). This CDR3 has 15 residues. In germline, CDR1 is SGHDT, CDR2 YYEEEE. Trimming removed 2 bases from V and 0 bases from J, with 11 bases in between. The CDR3 bases are TGTGCCAGCAGCTTAGGTGGGACTTACCAAGAGACCCAGTACTTC. Its protein is CASSLGGTYQETQYF.

This clonotype has a handful of counts. The DNA of the CDR3 is TGTGCCAGCAGCTTACCCGAGATAACCGGGGAGCTGTTTTTT. It encodes CASSLPEITGELFF. This rearrangement joins TRBV7-8 to TRBJ2-2; D remains unclear. V was cut by 2 bases and J by 5 bases, with 9 bases left in between. Germline CDR1 SGHVS, CDR2 FQNEAQ. The CDR3 has 14 residues.

This clonotype was counted only a few times. The V gene is TRBV6-2 or TRBV6-3, the J gene TRBJ2-3; D is uncertain. The CDR3 length is 12 residues. Per germline, CDR1 MNHEY and CDR2 SVGEGT. V lost 2 bases and J lost 7, with 7 bases in between. The chain's CDR3 is CASSYPSNTQYF. The CDR3 coding sequence is TGTGCCAGCAGTTACCCGTCAAATACGCAGTATTTT.

The rearrangement links TRBV12-3 or TRBV12-4 to TRBJ1-1; D unclear. The CDR3 spans 15 residues. V was pared by 5 bases and J by 0 bases, with 13 bases between. The CDR3 nucleotides read TGTGCCAGCAGTAAAAGCCAGAAATTGAACACTGAAGCTTTCTTT. Translated: CASSKSQKLNTEAFF.

This chain uses TRBV24-1 with TRBJ2-7, with 8 bases identical to TRBD1. The CDR3 sequence is 14 residues long. The germline CDR1 and CDR2 sequences are KGHDR and SFDVKD. V shed 9 bases and J 3 bases; nucleotides not matched to a gene: 9. The CDR3 DNA sequence: TGTGCCACCGAGGATGACAGGGGAGGCTACGAGCAGTACTTC. This translates into CATEDDRGGYEQYF.

This clonotype has just a few counts. The chain has TRBV4-1 and TRBJ2-7, with 7 bases identical to TRBD1. CDR3 length: 15 residues. Germline V lookup: CDR1 MGHRA, CDR2 YSYEKL. Trimming cost V 4 bases and J 4 bases; bases outside gene matches: 10. CDR3: CASSPFPGQAYEQYF. CDR3 bases: TGCGCCAGCAGCCCGTTCCCAGGACAGGCTTACGAGCAGTACTTC.

The chain links TRBV7-7 to TRBJ2-5; 8 bases fit TRBD2. CDR3 length: 15 residues. The germline V gene encodes CDR1 SSHAT and CDR2 FNYEAQ (reference sequence). CDR3 loop: CASSWSGSHQETQYF. The CDR3 nucleotides are TGTGCTAGTAGCTGGAGCGGGAGCCATCAAGAGACCCAGTACTTC.

This chain connects TRBV12-3 or TRBV12-4 to TRBJ2-5; D gene ambiguous. The CDR3 runs to 15 residues. V gave up 6 bases and J gave up 1 base, with 15 bases separating them. The CDR3 reads CASSPSSFPQETQYF. The CDR3 region has the DNA TGTGCCAGCAGCCCTTCCAGCTTCCCCCAAGAGACCCAGTACTTC.

The chain combines TRBV6-5 with TRBJ1-2; D gene unclear. Trimming took 5 bases from V and 4 from J, leaving 8 bases between them. The CDR3 consists of 12 residues. Germline V lookup: CDR1 MNHEY, CDR2 SVGAGI. CDR3 sequence: CASSGGFYGYTF. CDR3 DNA sequence: TGTGCCAGCAGTGGAGGGTTCTATGGCTACACCTTC.

In its sample, this clonotype was seen a few times. The gene calls are TRBV7-8 and TRBJ2-5; D might be TRBD1 (6 bases). This CDR3 region has 16 residues. With 1 base removed from V and 2 bases from J, the gap between germline ends came to 14 bases. The V gene's germline CDR1 is SGHVS and CDR2 FQNEAQ. CDR3 in amino acids: CASSLVDDRTQETQYF. The DNA for the CDR3 is TGTGCCAGCAGCTTAGTCGACGACAGGACTCAAGAGACCCAGTACTTC.

V is TRBV20-1 and J is TRBJ2-1; D might be TRBD2 (7 bases). CDR3 length: 15 residues. V was clipped by 3 bases and J by 2 bases, with 14 bases between them. Germline V lookup: CDR1 DFQATT, CDR2 SNEGSKA (reference sequence). CDR3 amino acids: CSASRGAITYNEQFF. CDR3 DNA: TGCAGTGCTAGCCGGGGGGCTATCACCTACAATGAGCAGTTCTTC.

This clonotype has a handful of counts. The chain combines TRBV4-1 with TRBJ1-4; D not resolved. V was clipped by 0 bases and J by 0 bases, with 11 bases between them. Germline V gives CDR1 MGHRA, CDR2 YSYEKL. The CDR3 contains 17 residues. CDR3 residues: CASSQDRVIATNEKLFF. In DNA form, the CDR3 reads TGCGCCAGCAGCCAAGACCGGGTGATTGCAACTAATGAAAAACTGTTTTTT.

DNA for the CDR3: TGCAGCGTTGACCCGGGGAACTATGGCTACACCTTC. Translating gives CSVDPGNYGYTF. The chain joins TRBV29-1 to TRBJ1-2, with unresolved D. The CDR3 sequence is 12 residues long. The germline V gene encodes CDR1 SQVTM and CDR2 ANQGSEA. The V and J ends lost 3 bases and 2 bases respectively, with 7 bases between them.

J is TRBJ2-7 and V is TRBV12-3 or TRBV12-4, with D perhaps assigned TRBD1 or TRBD2 (5 bases each). CDR3 length equals 15 residues. Trimming pared 4 bases from V and 1 base from J, leaving 14 bases between. CDR3 DNA: TGTGCCAGCAGTTCACCCGGGACCCCTTCCTACGAGCAGTACTTC. Protein product: CASSSPGTPSYEQYF.

This clonotype came up many times. The chain's CDR3 is CSVWGLAGGLGYNEQFF. In nucleotides, the CDR3 is TGCAGCGTTTGGGGCCTAGCGGGAGGGCTTGGGTACAATGAGCAGTTCTTC. V usage is TRBV29-1 and J usage is TRBJ2-1, with 12 bases that match TRBD2. CDR1 and CDR2 (germline): SQVTM, ANQGSEA. The CDR3 spans 17 residues. After removal of 5 bases from V and 4 bases from J, the junction contained 12 bases not matched to a gene.

This clonotype appeared a few times. This chain joins TRBV11-1 and TRBJ2-1, with 10 bases identical to TRBD1. The CDR3 sequence is 12 residues long. The trim removed 5 bases at V and 10 bases at J, leaving 2 bases unmatched. Germline CDR1 reads SGHAT; CDR2 reads FQDESV (reference sequence). The CDR3 loop reads CASSPTGGEQFF. The CDR3 DNA reads TGTGCCAGCAGCCCGACAGGGGGCGAGCAGTTCTTC.

The chain is built from TRBV3-1 and TRBJ2-3; 9 bases are a match to TRBD2. The ends lost 4 bases at V and 6 bases at J; junction bases unmatched: 11. CDR1 is LGHDT, CDR2 YNNKEL, per germline (reference sequence). The CDR3 totals 16 residues. CDR3 coding DNA: TGTGCCAGCAGCCCCCCCCTTGGCGGGGGGGCGGATACGCAGTATTTT. It specifies CASSPPLGGGADTQYF.